A few counts support the clone carrying this TCR beta chain. Its antigen is currently unknown. Germline CDR1 reads SGHDT; CDR2 reads YYEEEE. This CDR3 has 16 residues. The V segment lost 3 bases and the J segment 0 bases; nucleotides outside the gene matches: 5. The sample is drawn from a study of human T cells and chemical hapten exposure. Background on the study: A mostly female patient group had alopecia areata, totalis or universalis. General study findings and limits: Positively correlated with patch test score were the counts of PT1 expanded TCRs.

Unique molecular identifiers were linked by the library to individual cDNA molecules. TCRdb re-analysed the RACE reads in MiXCR, keeping a single row per CDR3 protein. Of 80,000 to 95,000 distinct CDR3 sequences listed, 11% are singletons. The time point here: patch test 2, 6 weeks after DPC sensitization. This sample's treatment: therapeutic diphenylcyclopropenone sensitization with weekly scalp DPC. The source material was whole blood, sampled in connection with sensitization to the hapten diphenylcyclopropenone (DPC). This chain uses TRBV5-6 with TRBJ1-3; 8 bases align to TRBD1. The sequence came from a man aged 35 to 55 with alopecia areata. Some clones in this sample may be carry-over from other donors' samples. The CDR3 is CASSSTGVPSGNTIYF. For the CDR3, the DNA is TGTGCCAGCAGCTCGACAGGGGTCCCCTCTGGAAACACCATATATTTT. Drawing the rest from reference TRBV5-6 and TRBJ1-3, the complete variable domain is DAGVTQSPTHLIKTRGQQVTLRCSPKSGHDTVSWYQQALGQGPQFIFQYYEEEERQRGNFPDRFSGHQFPNYSSELNVNALLLGDSALYLCASSSTGVPSGNTIYFGEGSWLTVV.